These T cell receptor beta chains were read from a single sample in a study of blood T cell repertoires in COVID-19. This table comes from immunoSEQ multiplex PCR, and its TCRdb copy is limited to in-frame clones, with some not included. The profile shows about 160,000 clones, around 74% of them singletons. Sequences were obtained from peripheral blood. The origin of the receptors is a man between 65 and 80 years old with acute or convalescent COVID-19. Both conserved end residues are part of each CDR3. Each record gives: D gene, clone size, J gene, V gene, CDR3 DNA, CDR3 protein. D genes are given only for firm matches. Clone sizes are given selectively: once, few, many, or a class where the clone is expanded.

d_call: NA; clone_size: once; j_call: TRBJ2-5; v_call: TRBV6-2/TRBV6-3; cdr3_nt: TGTGCCAGCAGTTCCGACGCAGGGGGGCAAGAGACCCAGTACTTC; cdr3_aa: CASSSDAGGQETQYF
d_call: NA; clone_size: NA; j_call: TRBJ2-3; v_call: TRBV10-1; cdr3_nt: TGCGCCAGCAGTGCAGCAGGTTCTGCCAGCACAGATACGCAGTATTTT; cdr3_aa: CASSAAGSASTDTQYF
d_call: NA; clone_size: NA; j_call: TRBJ2-2; v_call: TRBV6-5; cdr3_nt: TGTGCCAGCAGCGACACCGGGGAGCTGTTTTTT; cdr3_aa: CASSDTGELFF
d_call: NA; clone_size: once; j_call: TRBJ2-3; v_call: TRBV5-1; cdr3_nt: TGCGCCAGCAGCTTGAGGGGGTTCAGCACAGATACGCAGTATTTT; cdr3_aa: CASSLRGFSTDTQYF
d_call: NA; clone_size: NA; j_call: TRBJ1-1; v_call: TRBV18; cdr3_nt: TGTGCCAGCTCCACGGTTCGGTTGGAGGCTTTCTTT; cdr3_aa: CASSTVRLEAFF
d_call: NA; clone_size: NA; j_call: TRBJ2-3; v_call: TRBV19; cdr3_nt: TGTGCCAGTAGTATAGAAGGAGACACAGATACGCAGTATTTT; cdr3_aa: CASSIEGDTDTQYF
d_call: NA; clone_size: NA; j_call: TRBJ2-3; v_call: TRBV24-1; cdr3_nt: TGTGCCACCAGTGAAGCTCGCTCTCGTACGCAGTATTTT; cdr3_aa: CATSEARSRTQYF
d_call: TRBD1; clone_size: NA; j_call: TRBJ1-1; v_call: TRBV7-3; cdr3_nt: TGTGCCAGCAGCTCGACAGGGGCGACTACGAACACTGAAGCTTTCTTT; cdr3_aa: CASSSTGATTNTEAFF
d_call: TRBD1; clone_size: NA; j_call: TRBJ2-2; v_call: TRBV5-1; cdr3_nt: TGCGCCAGCAGCATGACCGGGACAGCGAACACCGGGGAGCTGTTTTTT; cdr3_aa: CASSMTGTANTGELFF
d_call: NA; clone_size: NA; j_call: TRBJ2-7; v_call: TRBV6-4; cdr3_nt: TGTGCCAGCATGTCGCAAGGGGGGGCCCTTCTGACCTACGAGCAGTACTTC; cdr3_aa: CASMSQGGALLTYEQYF
d_call: NA; clone_size: NA; j_call: TRBJ1-1; v_call: TRBV18; cdr3_nt: TGTGCCAGCTCACCACCAGGTGCCCCGGGTGAAGCTTTCTTT; cdr3_aa: CASSPPGAPGEAFF
d_call: NA; clone_size: NA; j_call: TRBJ2-1; v_call: TRBV4-1; cdr3_nt: TGCGCCAGCAGCCATCTTGAAAGGAGTTTCAATGAGCAGTTCTTC; cdr3_aa: CASSHLERSFNEQFF
d_call: NA; clone_size: NA; j_call: TRBJ1-5; v_call: TRBV2; cdr3_nt: TGTGCCAGCATGGAGGACAGAGATCAGCCCCAGCATTTT; cdr3_aa: CASMEDRDQPQHF